The present TCR beta chain was sequenced within a study of cytomegalovirus exposure and HLA in healthy donors. Amplification used 60 Vbeta primers and 13 Jbeta primers. Measured with immunoSEQ multiplex PCR; TCRdb has only the in-frame clones, and not every one. The sample records about 130,000 clones, 70% to 80% being singletons. V shed 7 bases, J shed 2 bases, and the junction held 7 bases outside the gene matches. The CDR3 covers 14 residues. Germline V CDR1 and CDR2: MNHEY, SMNVEV (reference sequence). Material for sequencing was PBMCs. This clonotype originated in a female donor in good health and CMV-seronegative. The V call is TRBV27, the J call TRBJ2-5, with 7 nucleotides matching TRBD2. The CDR3 sequence: CASTPGGPQETQYF. Written as DNA, the CDR3 is TGTGCCAGCACACCGGGAGGACCGCAAGAGACCCAGTACTTC.